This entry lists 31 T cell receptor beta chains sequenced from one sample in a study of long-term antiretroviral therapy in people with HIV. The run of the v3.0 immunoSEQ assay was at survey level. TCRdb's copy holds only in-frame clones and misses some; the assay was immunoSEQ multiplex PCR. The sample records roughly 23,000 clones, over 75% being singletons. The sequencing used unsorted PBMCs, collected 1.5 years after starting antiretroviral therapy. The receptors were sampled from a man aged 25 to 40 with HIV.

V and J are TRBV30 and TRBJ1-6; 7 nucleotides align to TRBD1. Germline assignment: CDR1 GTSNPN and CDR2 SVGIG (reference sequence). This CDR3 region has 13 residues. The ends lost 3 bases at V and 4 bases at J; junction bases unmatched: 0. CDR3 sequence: CAWRTGYNSPLHF. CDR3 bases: TGTGCCTGGAGGACAGGGTATAATTCACCCCTCCACTTT. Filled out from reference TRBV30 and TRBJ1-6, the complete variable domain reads SQTIHQWPATLVQPVGSPLSLECTVEGTSNPNLYWYRQAAGRGLQLLFYSVGIGQISSEVPQNLSASRPQDRQFILSSKKLLLSDSGFYLCAWRTGYNSPLHFGNGTRLTVT.

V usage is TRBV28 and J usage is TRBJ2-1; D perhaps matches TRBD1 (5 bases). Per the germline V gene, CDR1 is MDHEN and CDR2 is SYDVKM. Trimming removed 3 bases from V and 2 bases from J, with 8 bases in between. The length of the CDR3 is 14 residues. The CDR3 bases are TGTGCCAGCAGTTTTCAGGGTACCTACAATGAGCAGTTCTTC. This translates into CASSFQGTYNEQFF.

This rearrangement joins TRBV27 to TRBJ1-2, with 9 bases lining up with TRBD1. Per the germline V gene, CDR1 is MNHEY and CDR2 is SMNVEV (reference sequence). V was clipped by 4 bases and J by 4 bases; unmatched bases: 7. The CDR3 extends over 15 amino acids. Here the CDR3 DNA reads TGTGCCAGCAGTTCCCGAGGGACAGGGTTCTATGGCTACACCTTC. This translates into CASSSRGTGFYGYTF.

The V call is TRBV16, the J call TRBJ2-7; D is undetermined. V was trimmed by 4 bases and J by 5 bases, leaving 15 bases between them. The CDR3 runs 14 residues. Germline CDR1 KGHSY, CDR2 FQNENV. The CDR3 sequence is CASSPSVLGNEQYF. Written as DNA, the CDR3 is TGTGCCAGCAGCCCCTCCGTCCTGGGTAACGAGCAGTACTTC. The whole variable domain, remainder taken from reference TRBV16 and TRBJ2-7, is GEEVAQTPKHLVRGEGQKAKLYCAPIKGHSYVFWYQQVLKNEFKFLISFQNENVFDETGMPKERFSAKCLPNSPCSLEIQATKLEDSAVYFCASSPSVLGNEQYFGPGTRLTVT.

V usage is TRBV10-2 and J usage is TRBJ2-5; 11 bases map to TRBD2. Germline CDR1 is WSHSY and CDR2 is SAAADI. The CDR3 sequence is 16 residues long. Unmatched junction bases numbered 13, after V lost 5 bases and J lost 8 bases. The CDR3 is CASSLWASGGTGTQYF. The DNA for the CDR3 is TGCGCCAGCAGTCTGTGGGCTAGCGGGGGGACCGGCACCCAGTACTTC.

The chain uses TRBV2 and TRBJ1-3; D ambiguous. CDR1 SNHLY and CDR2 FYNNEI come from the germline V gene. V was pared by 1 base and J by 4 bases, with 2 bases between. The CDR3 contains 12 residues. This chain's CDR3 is CASSEGGNTIYF. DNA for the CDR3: TGTGCCAGCAGTGAAGGGGGAAACACCATATATTTT.

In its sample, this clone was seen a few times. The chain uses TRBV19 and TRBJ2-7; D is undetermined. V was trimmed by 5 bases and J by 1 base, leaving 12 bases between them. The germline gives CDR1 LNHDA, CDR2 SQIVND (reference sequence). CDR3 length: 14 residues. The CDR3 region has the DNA TGTGCCAGTAGTCCGTCGGACGGTTCCTACGAGCAGTACTTC. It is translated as CASSPSDGSYEQYF.

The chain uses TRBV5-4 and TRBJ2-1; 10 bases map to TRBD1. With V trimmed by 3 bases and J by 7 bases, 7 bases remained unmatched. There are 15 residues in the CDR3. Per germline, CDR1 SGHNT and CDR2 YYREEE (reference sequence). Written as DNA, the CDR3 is TGTGCCAGCAGCTCTAACAGGGACAGGGGAAATGAGCAGTTCTTC. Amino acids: CASSSNRDRGNEQFF. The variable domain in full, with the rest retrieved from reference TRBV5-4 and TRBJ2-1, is ETGVTQSPTHLIKTRGQQVTLRCSSQSGHNTVSWYQQALGQGPQFIFQYYREEENGRGNFPPRFSGLQFPNYSSELNVNALELDDSALYLCASSSNRDRGNEQFFGPGTRLTVL.

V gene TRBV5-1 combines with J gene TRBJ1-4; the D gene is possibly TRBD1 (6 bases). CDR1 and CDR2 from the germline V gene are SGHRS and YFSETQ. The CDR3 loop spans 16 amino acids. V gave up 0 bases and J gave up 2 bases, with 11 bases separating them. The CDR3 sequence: CASSLGRGTTNEKLFF. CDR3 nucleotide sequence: TGCGCCAGCAGCTTGGGAAGGGGGACGACTAATGAAAAACTGTTTTTT.

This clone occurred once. The CDR3: CASSLGQGVNIQYF. The CDR3 DNA sequence: TGTGCCAGCTCACTAGGACAGGGCGTGAACATTCAGTACTTC. The rearrangement joins TRBV18 to TRBJ2-4; 8 nucleotides agree with TRBD1. Unmatched junction bases numbered 6, after V lost 4 bases and J lost 7 bases. Per the germline V gene, CDR1 is KGHSH and CDR2 is LQKENI. The CDR3 loop spans 14 amino acids.

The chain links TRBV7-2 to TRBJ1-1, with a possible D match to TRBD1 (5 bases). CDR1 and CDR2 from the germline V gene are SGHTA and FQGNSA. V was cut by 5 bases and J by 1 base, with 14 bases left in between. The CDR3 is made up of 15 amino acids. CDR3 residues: CASSPMGEGNTEAFF. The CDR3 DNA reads TGTGCCAGCAGCCCTATGGGGGAGGGGAACACTGAAGCTTTCTTT.

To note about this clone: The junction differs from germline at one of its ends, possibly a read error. The CDR3 DNA sequence: TGTGCCAGCAGCCCATCAACAAGGACTAGCTCCCACGAGCAGTACTTC. Translating gives CASSPSTRTSSHEQYF. The chain carries TRBV7-8 and TRBJ2-7; 8 positions match TRBD2. CDR1 and CDR2 from the germline V gene are SGHVS and FQNEAQ. The CDR3 covers 16 residues.

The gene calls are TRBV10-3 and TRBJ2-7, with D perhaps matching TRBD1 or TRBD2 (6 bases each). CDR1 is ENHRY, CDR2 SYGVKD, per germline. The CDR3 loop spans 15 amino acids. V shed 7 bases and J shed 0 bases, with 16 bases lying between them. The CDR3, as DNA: TGTGCCATCAAGGGGGGACCGCCGAGCTCCTACGAGCAGTACTTC. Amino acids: CAIKGGPPSSYEQYF.

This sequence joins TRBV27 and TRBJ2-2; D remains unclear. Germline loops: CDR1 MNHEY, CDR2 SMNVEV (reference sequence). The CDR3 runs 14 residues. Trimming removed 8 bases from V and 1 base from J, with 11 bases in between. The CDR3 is CASGPFGNTGELFF. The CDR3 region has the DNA TGTGCCAGCGGCCCTTTTGGGAACACCGGGGAGCTGTTTTTT.

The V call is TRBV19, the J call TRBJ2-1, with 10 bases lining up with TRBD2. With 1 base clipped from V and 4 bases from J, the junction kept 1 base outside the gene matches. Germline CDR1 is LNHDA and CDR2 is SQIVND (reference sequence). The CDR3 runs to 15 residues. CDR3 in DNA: TGTGCCAGTAGTATAGGGACTAGCGGATACAATGAGCAGTTCTTC. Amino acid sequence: CASSIGTSGYNEQFF.

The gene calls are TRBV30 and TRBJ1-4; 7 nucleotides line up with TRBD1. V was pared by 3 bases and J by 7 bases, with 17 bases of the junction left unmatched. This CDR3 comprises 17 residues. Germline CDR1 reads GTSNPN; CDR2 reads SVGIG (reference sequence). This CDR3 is CAWSAPEGQAVGEKLFF. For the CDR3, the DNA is TGTGCCTGGAGCGCTCCTGAAGGACAGGCGGTCGGTGAAAAACTGTTTTTT.

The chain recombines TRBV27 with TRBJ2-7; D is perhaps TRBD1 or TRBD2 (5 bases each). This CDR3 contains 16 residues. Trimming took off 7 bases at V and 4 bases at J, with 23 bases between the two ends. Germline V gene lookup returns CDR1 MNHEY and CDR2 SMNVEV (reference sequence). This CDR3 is CASKPRDRPWTYEQYF. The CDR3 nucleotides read TGTGCCAGCAAACCCCGGGACCGCCCGTGGACTTACGAGCAGTACTTC.

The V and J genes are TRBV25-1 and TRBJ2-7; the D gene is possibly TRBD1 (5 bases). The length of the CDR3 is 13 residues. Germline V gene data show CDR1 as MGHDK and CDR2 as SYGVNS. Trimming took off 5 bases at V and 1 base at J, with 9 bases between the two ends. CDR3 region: CASSRTTSYEQYF. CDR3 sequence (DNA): TGTGCCAGCAGTAGGACAACTTCCTACGAGCAGTACTTC.

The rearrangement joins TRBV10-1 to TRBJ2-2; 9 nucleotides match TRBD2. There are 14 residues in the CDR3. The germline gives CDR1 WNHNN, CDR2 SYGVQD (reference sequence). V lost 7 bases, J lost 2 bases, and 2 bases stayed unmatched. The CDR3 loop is CASKREVNTGELFF. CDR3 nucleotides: TGCGCCAGCAAGCGGGAGGTTAACACCGGGGAGCTGTTTTTT.

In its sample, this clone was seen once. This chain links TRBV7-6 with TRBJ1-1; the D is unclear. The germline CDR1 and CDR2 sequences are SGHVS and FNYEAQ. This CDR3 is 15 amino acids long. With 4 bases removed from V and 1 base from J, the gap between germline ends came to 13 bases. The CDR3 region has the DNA TGTGCCAGCAGCTCCCATGGAGGGCGGAACACTGAAGCTTTCTTT. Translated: CASSSHGGRNTEAFF.

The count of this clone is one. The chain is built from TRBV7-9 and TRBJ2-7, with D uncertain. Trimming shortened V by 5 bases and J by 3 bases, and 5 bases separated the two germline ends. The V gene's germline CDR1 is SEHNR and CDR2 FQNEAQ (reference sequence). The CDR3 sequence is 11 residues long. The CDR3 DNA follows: TGTGCCAGCAGCCCACTCTACGAGCAGTACTTC. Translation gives CASSPLYEQYF. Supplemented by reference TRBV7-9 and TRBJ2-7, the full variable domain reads DTGVSQNPRHKITKRGQNVTFRCDPISEHNRLYWYRQTLGQGPEFLTYFQNEAQLEKSRLLSDRFSAERPKGSFSTLEIQRTEQGDSAMYLCASSPLYEQYFGPGTRLTVT.

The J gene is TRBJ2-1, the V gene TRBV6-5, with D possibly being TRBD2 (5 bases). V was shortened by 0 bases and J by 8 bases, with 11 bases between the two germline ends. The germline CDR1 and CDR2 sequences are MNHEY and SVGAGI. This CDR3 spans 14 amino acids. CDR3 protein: CASSYSGRGDEQFF. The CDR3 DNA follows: TGTGCCAGCAGTTACTCAGGACGGGGAGATGAGCAGTTCTTC.

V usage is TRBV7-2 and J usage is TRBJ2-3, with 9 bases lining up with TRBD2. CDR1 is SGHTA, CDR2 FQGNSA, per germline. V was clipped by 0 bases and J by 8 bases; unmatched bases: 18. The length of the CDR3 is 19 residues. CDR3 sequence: CASSLARGTSLTIPGTQYF. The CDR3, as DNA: TGTGCCAGCAGCTTAGCGCGTGGGACTAGCCTCACAATCCCAGGTACGCAGTATTTT.

The CDR3 nucleotides read TGTGCCAGCAGCTTGGACAGCTCCTACAATGAGCAGTTCTTC. Translated: CASSLDSSYNEQFF. This chain joins TRBV5-4 and TRBJ2-1; D remains unclear. Germline lookup yields CDR1 SGHNT and CDR2 YYREEE (reference sequence). The CDR3 consists of 14 residues. Deletions cut 0 bases from V and 0 bases from J, with 4 bases between.

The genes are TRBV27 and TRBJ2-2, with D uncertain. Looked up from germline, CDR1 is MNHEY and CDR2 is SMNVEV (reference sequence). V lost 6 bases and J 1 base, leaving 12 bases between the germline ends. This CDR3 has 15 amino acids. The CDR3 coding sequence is TGTGCCAGCAGAACACGCCGACGGAACACCGGGGAGCTGTTTTTT. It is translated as CASRTRRRNTGELFF.

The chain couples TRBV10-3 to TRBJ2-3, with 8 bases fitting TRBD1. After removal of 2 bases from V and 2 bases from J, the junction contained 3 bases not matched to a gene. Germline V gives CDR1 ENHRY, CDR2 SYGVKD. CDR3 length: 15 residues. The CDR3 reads CAISETGGFTDTQYF. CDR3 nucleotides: TGTGCCATCAGTGAGACAGGGGGATTCACAGATACGCAGTATTTT.

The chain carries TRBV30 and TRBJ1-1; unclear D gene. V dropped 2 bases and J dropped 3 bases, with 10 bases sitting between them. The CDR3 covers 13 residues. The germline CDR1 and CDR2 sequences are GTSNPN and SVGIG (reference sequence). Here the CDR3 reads CAWSLGQDTEAFF. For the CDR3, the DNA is TGTGCCTGGAGTCTAGGGCAGGACACTGAAGCTTTCTTT.

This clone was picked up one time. The DNA of the CDR3 is TGTGCCAGCAGTTCCGACAGGGGGCAATACAATGAGCAGTTCTTC. Amino acids: CASSSDRGQYNEQFF. The chain carries TRBV6-5 and TRBJ2-1, with 10 bases identical to TRBD1. From germline, CDR1 is MNHEY and CDR2 SVGAGI. The CDR3 has 15 residues. V gave up 4 bases and J gave up 4 bases; unmatched junction bases: 4.

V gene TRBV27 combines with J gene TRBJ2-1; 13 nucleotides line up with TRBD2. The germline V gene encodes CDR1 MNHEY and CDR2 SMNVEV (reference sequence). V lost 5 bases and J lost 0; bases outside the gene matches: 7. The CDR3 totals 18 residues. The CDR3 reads CASSPGLAGAGSYNEQFF. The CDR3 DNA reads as TGTGCCAGCAGTCCCGGACTAGCGGGAGCTGGCTCCTACAATGAGCAGTTCTTC.

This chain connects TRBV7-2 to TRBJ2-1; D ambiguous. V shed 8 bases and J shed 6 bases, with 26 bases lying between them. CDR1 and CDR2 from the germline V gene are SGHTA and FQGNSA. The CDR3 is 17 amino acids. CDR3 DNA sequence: TGTGCCAGCGCACCAGCCCCTTCGCCATTTTCGACCAATGAGCAGTTCTTC. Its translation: CASAPAPSPFSTNEQFF.

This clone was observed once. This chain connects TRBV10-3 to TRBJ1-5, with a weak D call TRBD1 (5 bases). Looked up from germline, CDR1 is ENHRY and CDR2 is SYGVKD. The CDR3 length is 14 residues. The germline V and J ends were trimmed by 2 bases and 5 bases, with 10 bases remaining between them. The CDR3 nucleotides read TGTGCCATCAGTGAGATCGGAGGGGATCAGCCCCAGCATTTT. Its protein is CAISEIGGDQPQHF.